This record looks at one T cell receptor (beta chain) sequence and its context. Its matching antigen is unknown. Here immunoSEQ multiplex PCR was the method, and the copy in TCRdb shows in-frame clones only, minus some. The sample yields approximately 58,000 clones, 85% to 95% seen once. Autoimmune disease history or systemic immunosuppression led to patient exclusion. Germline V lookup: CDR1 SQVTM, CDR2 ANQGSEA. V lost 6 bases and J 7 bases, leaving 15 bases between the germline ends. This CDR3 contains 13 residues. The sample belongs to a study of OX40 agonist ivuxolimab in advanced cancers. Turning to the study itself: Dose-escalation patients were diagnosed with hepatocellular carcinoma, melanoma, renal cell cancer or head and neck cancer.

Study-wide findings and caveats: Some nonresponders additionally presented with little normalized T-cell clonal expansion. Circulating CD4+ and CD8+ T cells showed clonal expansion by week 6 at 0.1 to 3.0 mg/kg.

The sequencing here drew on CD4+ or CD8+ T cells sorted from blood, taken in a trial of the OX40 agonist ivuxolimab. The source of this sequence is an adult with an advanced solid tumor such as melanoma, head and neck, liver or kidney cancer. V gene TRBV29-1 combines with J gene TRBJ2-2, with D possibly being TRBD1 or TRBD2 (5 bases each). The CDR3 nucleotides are TGCAGCGTGACAGATTCTGGGGGCGGGGAGCTGTTTTTT. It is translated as CSVTDSGGGELFF.